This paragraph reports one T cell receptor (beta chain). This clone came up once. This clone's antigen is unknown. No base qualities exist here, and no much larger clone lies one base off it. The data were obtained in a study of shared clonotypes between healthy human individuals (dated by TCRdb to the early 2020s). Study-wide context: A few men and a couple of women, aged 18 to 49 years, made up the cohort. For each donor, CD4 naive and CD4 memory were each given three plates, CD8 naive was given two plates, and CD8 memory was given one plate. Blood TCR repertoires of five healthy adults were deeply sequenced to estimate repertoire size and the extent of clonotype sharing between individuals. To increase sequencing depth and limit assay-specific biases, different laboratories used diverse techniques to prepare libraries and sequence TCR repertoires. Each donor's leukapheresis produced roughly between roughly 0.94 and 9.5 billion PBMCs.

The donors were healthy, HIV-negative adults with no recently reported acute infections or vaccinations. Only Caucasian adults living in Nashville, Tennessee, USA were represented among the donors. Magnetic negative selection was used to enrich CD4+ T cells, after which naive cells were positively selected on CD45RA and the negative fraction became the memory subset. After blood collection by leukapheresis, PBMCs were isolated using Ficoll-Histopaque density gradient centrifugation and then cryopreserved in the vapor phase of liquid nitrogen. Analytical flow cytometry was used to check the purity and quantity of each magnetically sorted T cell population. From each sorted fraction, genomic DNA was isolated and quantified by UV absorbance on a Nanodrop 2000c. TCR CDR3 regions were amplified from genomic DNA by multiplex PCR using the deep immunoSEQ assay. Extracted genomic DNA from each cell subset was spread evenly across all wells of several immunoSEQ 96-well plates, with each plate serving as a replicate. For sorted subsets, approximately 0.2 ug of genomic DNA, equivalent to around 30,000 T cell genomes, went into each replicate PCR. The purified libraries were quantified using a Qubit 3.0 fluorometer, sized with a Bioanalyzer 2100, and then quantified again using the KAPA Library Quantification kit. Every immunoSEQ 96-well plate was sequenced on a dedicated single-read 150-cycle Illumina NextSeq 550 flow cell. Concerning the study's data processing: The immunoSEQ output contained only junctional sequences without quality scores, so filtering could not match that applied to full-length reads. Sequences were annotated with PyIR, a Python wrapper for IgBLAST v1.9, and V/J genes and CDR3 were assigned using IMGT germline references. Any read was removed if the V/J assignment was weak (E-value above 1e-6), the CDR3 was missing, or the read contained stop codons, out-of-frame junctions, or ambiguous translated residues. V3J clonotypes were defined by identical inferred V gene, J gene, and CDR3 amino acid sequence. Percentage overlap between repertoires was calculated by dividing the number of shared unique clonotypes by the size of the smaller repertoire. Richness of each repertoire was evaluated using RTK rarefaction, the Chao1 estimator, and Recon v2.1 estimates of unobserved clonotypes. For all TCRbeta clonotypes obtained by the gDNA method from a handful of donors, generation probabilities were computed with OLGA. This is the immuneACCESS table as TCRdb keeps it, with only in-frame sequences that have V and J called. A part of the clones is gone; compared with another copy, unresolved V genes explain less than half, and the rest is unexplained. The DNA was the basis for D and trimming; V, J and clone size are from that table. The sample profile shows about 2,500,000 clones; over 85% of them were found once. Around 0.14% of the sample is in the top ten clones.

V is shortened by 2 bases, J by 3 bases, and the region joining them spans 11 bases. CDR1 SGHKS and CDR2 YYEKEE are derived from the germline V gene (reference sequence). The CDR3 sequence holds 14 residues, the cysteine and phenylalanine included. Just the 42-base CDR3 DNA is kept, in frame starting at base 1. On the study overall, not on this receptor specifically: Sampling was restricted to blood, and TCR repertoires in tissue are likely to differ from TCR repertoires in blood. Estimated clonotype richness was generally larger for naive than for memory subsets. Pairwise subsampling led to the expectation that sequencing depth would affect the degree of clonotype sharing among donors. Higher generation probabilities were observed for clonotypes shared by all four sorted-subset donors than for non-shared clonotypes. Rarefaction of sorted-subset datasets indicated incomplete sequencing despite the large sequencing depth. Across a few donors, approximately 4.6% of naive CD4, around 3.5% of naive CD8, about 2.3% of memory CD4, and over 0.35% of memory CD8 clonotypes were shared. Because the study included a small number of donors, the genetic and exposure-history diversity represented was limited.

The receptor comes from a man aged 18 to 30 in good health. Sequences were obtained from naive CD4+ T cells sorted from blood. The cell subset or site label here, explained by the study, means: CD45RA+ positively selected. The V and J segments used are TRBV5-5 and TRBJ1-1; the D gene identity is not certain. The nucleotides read TGTGCCAGCAGCTTTTTAAAGGGCGACACTGAAGCTTTCTTT. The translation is CASSFLKGDTEAFF.